This T cell receptor beta chain was found in a study of T-cell reconstitution after alpha-beta-depleted transplantation in children. This clonotype appeared a few times. Unique molecular identifiers were built into the TCRbeta library. TCRdb re-derived calls from the PCR reads in MiXCR, one entry per CDR3 protein. Of 640,000 or so distinct CDR3 sequences in the sample, roughly 17% are singletons; the top ten hold around 0.96%. The sequence derives from a human donor who donated a stem cell graft to a child with acute myeloid leukemia. The sample was PBMCs from the stem cell graft donor, taken from the stem cell graft.

The CDR3 nucleotides read TGTGCCAGCAGTGAAGCGGGCAGCTCCTACGAGCAGTACGTC. The encoded protein is CASSEAGSSYEQYV. V usage is TRBV6-1 and J usage is TRBJ2-7; D gene unclear. Germline values: CDR1 MNHNS, CDR2 SASEGT. This CDR3 has 14 amino acids. Trimming removed 0 bases at V and 0 bases at J, with 6 bases between.